This T cell receptor (beta chain) was captured in a study of cytomegalovirus exposure and HLA in healthy donors. Study-level findings and limits: Per a later analysis, about 17,000 TCR beta sequences showed association with HLA alleles at 0.05 false discovery rate. As was reported, the classifier diagnosed cytomegalovirus status with high specificity and sensitivity. Later analysis showed most CMV-associated TCR beta chains appearing HLA-restricted. The presence/absence work took it that sequencing depth was about the same across donors.

Germline-derived CDR1 and CDR2 are MDHEN and SYDVKM. This CDR3 contains 16 residues. V was cut by 6 bases and J by 1 base, with 18 bases left in between. Use of 60 Vbeta and 13 Jbeta primers characterized the PCR. The method was immunoSEQ multiplex PCR; TCRdb's version includes in-frame clones alone and lacks a portion of them. The repertoire has 150,000 to 160,000 clones, more than 75% of them found once; the top ten carry about 2.1%. About this clone itself: Its matching antigen is unknown.

This receptor was identified in a woman younger than 35 in good health and CMV-seronegative. The chain has TRBV28 and TRBJ1-1; a possible D gene is TRBD1 (6 bases). The source material was PBMCs. CDR3 DNA sequence: TGTGCCAGCAGATTCCCAGCGGGGGCGGCGAACACTGAAGCTTTCTTT. It is translated as CASRFPAGAANTEAFF.